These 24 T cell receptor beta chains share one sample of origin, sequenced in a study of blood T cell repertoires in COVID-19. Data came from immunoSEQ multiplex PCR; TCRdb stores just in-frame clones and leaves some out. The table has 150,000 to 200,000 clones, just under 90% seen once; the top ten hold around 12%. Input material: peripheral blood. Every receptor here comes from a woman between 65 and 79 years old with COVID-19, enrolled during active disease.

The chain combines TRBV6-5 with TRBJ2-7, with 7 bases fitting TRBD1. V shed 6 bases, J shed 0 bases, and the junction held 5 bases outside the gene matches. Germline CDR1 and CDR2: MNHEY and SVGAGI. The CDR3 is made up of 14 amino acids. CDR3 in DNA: TGTGCCAGCAGCAAGGGACAGAACTCCTACGAGCAGTACTTC. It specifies CASSKGQNSYEQYF.

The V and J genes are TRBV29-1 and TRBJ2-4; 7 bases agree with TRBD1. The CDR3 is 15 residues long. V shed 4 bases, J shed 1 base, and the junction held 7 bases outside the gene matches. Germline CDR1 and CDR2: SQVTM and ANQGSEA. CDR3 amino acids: CSVVKGASAKNIQYF. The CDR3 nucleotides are TGCAGCGTTGTTAAGGGGGCCTCGGCCAAAAACATTCAGTACTTC. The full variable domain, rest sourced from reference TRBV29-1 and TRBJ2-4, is SAVISQKPSRDICQRGTSLTIQCQVDSQVTMMFWYRQQPGQSLTLIATANQGSEATYESGFVIDKFPISRPNLTFSTLTVSNMSPEDSSIYLCSVVKGASAKNIQYFGAGTRLSVL.

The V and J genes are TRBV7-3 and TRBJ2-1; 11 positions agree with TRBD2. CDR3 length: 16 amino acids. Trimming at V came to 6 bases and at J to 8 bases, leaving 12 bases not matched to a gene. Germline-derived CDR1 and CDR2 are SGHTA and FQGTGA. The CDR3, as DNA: TGTGCCAGCAGTTCCTTAAGACTAGCGGGGCGGGATGAGCAGTTCTTC. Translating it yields CASSSLRLAGRDEQFF.

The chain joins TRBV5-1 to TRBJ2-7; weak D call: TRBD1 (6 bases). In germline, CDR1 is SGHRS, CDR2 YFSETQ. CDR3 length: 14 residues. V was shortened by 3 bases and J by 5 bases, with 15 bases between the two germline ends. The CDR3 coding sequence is TGCGCCAGCAGCTCGGGACAAGGATTCAACGAGCAGTACTTC. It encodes CASSSGQGFNEQYF.

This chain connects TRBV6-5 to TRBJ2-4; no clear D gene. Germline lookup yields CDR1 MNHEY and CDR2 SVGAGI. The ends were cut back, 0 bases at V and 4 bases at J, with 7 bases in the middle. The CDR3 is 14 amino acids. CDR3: CASSYSIQKNIQYF. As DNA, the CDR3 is TGTGCCAGCAGTTACTCTATCCAGAAAAACATTCAGTACTTC.

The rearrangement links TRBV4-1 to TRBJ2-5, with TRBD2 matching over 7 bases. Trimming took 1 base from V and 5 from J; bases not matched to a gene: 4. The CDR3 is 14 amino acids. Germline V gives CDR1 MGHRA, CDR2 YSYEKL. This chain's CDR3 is CASSQASGGETQYF. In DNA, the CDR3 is TGCGCCAGCAGCCAAGCTAGCGGCGGGGAGACCCAGTACTTC.

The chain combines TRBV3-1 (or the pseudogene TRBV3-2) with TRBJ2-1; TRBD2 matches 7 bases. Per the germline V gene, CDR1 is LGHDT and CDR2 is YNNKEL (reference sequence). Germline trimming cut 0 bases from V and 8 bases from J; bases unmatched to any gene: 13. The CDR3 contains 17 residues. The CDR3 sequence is CASSQEVGGRAGDEQFF. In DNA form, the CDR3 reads TGTGCCAGCAGCCAAGAGGTCGGGGGGAGGGCCGGGGATGAGCAGTTCTTC.

The CDR3 bases are TGTGCCAGCAGCCAATTGGGGCCAGATACGCAGTATTTT. It codes for CASSQLGPDTQYF. V usage is TRBV7-2 and J usage is TRBJ2-3; possibly TRBD1 for D (5 bases). The CDR3 extends over 13 amino acids. Per the germline V gene, CDR1 is SGHTA and CDR2 is FQGNSA. V dropped 5 bases and J dropped 4 bases, with 10 bases sitting between them.

The CDR3 region has the DNA TGCGCCAGCAGCGAGGACACAGGGGCGAACACCGGGGAGCTGTTTTTT. Its protein product is CASSEDTGANTGELFF. The chain uses TRBV5-1 and TRBJ2-2; 7 positions match TRBD1. There are 16 residues in the CDR3. V gave up 4 bases and J gave up 0 bases; unmatched junction bases: 6. CDR1 and CDR2 from the germline V gene are SGHRS and YFSETQ. Supplemented by reference TRBV5-1 and TRBJ2-2, the full variable domain reads KAGVTQTPRYLIKTRGQQVTLSCSPISGHRSVSWYQQTPGQGLQFLFEYFSETQRNKGNFPGRFSGRQFSNSRSEMNVSTLELGDSALYLCASSEDTGANTGELFFGEGSRLTVL.

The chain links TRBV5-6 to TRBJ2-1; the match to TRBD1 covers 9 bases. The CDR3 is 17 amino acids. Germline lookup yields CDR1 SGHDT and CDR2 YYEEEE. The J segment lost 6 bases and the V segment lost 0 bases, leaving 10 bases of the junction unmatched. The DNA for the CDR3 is TGTGCCAGCAGCTTGGTAATTGTACAGGGGGCTGGCAATGAGCAGTTCTTC. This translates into CASSLVIVQGAGNEQFF.

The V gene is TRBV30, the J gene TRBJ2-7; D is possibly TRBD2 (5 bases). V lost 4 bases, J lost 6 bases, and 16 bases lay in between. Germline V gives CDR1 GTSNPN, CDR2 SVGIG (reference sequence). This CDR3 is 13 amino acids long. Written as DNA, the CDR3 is TGTGCCTGGAACCCTAGGAGGTCTGGCGAGCAGTACTTC. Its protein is CAWNPRRSGEQYF.

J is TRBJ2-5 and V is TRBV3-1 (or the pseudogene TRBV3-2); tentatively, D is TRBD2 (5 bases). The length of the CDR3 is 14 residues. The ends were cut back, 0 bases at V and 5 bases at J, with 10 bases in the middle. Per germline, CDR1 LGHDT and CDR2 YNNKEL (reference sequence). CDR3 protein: CASSQDRRRETQYF. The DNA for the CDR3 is TGTGCCAGCAGCCAAGATAGAAGGAGGGAGACCCAGTACTTC.

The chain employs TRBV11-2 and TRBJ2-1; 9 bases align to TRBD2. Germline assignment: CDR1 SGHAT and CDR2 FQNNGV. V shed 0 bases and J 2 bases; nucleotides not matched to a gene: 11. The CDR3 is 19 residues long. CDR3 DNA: TGTGCCAGCAGCTTAGAACCCCTGATAGCGGGAGTTACCTACAATGAGCAGTTCTTC. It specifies CASSLEPLIAGVTYNEQFF.

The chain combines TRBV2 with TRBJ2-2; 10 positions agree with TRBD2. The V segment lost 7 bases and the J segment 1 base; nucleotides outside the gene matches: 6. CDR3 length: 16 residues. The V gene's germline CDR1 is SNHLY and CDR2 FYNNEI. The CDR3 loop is CASNGASGRNTGELFF. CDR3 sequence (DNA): TGTGCCAGCAACGGAGCTAGCGGGAGGAACACCGGGGAGCTGTTTTTT.

CDR3 sequence: CASSLWVSYGYTF. The CDR3, as DNA: TGTGCCAGCAGTTTATGGGTTAGCTATGGCTACACCTTC. This chain joins TRBV28 and TRBJ1-2; no clear D. The CDR3 has 13 residues. CDR1 is MDHEN, CDR2 SYDVKM, per germline. With 0 bases removed from V and 4 bases from J, the gap between germline ends came to 6 bases.

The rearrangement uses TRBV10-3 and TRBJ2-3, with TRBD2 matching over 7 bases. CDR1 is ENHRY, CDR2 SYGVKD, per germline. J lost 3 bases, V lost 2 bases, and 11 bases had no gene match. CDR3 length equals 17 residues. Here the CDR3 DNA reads TGTGCCATCAGTGAGAGTTCAGCGGGGAGTACGACAGATACGCAGTATTTT. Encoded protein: CAISESSAGSTTDTQYF.

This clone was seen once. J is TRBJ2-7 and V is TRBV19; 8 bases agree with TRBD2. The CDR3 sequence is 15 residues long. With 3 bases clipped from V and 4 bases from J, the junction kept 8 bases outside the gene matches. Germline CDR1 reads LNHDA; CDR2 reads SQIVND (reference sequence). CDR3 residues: CASSIESGSMYEQYF. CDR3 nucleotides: TGTGCCAGTAGTATTGAGAGCGGGAGCATGTACGAGCAGTACTTC.

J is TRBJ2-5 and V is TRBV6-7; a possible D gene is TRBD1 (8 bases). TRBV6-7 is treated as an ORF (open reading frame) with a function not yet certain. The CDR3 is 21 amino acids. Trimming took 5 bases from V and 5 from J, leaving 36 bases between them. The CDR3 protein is CASSKLNRQGRGCCKAETQYF. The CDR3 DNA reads TGTGCCAGCAGTAAATTAAACAGACAGGGGAGGGGGTGTTGTAAGGCGGAGACCCAGTACTTC.

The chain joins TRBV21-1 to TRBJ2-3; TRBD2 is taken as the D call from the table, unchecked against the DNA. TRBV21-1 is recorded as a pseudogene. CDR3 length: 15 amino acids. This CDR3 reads CASSPAGESTDTQYF. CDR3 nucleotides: TGTGCCAGCAGTCCGGCGGGAGAAAGCACAGATACGCAGTATTTT.

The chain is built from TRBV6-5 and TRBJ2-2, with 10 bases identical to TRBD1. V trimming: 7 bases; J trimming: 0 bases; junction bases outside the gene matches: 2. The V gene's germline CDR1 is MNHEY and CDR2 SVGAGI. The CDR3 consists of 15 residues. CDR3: CASTGQGTNTGELFF. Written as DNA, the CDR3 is TGTGCCAGCACGGGACAGGGGACGAACACCGGGGAGCTGTTTTTT.

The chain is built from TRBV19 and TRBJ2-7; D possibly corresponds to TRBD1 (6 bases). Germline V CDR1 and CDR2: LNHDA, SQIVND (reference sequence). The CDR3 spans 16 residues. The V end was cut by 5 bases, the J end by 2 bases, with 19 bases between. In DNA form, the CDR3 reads TGTGCCAGTAGTGGATACAGGGAATCGGTCCCCTACGAGCAGTACTTC. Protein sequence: CASSGYRESVPYEQYF.

The CDR3 coding sequence is TGTGCCAGCTCAAATGGCGGAGTGGGGAACACTGAAGCTTTCTTT. As protein: CASSNGGVGNTEAFF. The rearrangement links TRBV18 to TRBJ1-1; no reliable D call. In germline, CDR1 is KGHSH, CDR2 LQKENI. V was shortened by 5 bases and J by 1 base, with 14 bases between the two germline ends. CDR3 length: 15 residues.

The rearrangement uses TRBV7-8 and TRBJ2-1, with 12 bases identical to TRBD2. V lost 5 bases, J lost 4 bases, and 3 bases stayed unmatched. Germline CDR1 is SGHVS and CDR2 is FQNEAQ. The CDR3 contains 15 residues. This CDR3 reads CASSLGLAGYNEQFF. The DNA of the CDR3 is TGTGCCAGCAGCCTGGGACTAGCGGGTTACAATGAGCAGTTCTTC.

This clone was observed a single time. The CDR3 is CASRPSGAGELFF. CDR3 sequence (DNA): TGTGCCAGCAGGCCTTCCGGTGCCGGGGAGCTGTTTTTT. The V gene is TRBV7-3, the J gene TRBJ2-2; D unresolved. Germline CDR1 SGHTA, CDR2 FQGTGA. The ends were cut back, 6 bases at V and 6 bases at J, with 11 bases in the middle. The CDR3 runs 13 residues. Using reference TRBV7-3 and TRBJ2-2 for the parts outside the CDR3, the full variable domain is GAGVSQTPSNKVTEKGKYVELRCDPISGHTALYWYRQSLGQGPEFLIYFQGTGAADDSGLPNDRFFAVRPEGSVSTLKIQRTERGDSAVYLCASRPSGAGELFFGEGSRLTVL.